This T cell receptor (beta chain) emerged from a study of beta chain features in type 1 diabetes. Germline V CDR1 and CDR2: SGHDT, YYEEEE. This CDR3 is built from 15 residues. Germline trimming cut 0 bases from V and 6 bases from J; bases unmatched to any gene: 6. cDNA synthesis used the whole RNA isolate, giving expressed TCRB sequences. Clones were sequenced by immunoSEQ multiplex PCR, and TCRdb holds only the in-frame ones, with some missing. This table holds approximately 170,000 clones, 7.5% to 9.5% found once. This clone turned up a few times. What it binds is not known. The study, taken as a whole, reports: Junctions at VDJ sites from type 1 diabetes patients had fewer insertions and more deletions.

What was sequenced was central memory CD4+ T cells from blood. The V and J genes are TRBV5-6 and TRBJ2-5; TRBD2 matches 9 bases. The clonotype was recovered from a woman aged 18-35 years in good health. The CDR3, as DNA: TGTGCCAGCAGCTTGGTTGAGACTAGCGGAAAGACCCAGTACTTC. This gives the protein CASSLVETSGKTQYF.